The 28 T cell receptor beta chains presented below share a single source sample, sequenced in a study of T cells after posttransplantation cyclophosphamide. Using immunoSEQ multiplex PCR, the repertoire was profiled, and TCRdb retains in-frame clones only, with some absent. The sample offers more than 8,500 clones and no singletons, the top ten holding approximately 3.5%. Cyclophosphamide on days +3 and +4 followed busulfan-fludarabine conditioning and a marrow graft. This material consisted of PBMCs, taken around 350 days after allogeneic stem cell transplant with posttransplant cyclophosphamide. These receptors came from a male patient in his fifties who received an allogeneic stem cell transplant from a related donor and was CMV-positive. The graft donor may have contributed some T cells.

This clone was counted ten times or more. The CDR3 region has the DNA TGTGCCAGCAGCAATCTCCCCGGACTAGCGGTCGTGGATACGCAGTATTTT. Translating gives CASSNLPGLAVVDTQYF. V gene TRBV4-2 combines with J gene TRBJ2-3, with 10 bases identical to TRBD2. The length of the CDR3 is 17 residues. V gave up 5 bases and J gave up 6 bases; unmatched junction bases: 14. The germline V gene encodes CDR1 LGHNA and CDR2 YNFKEQ.

This clone has ten or more counts. The V call is TRBV4-3, the J call TRBJ1-2; a weak D match, TRBD1 (5 bases). CDR1 and CDR2 (germline): LGHNA, YSLEER. Between the trimmed V and J ends, which lost 1 base and 2 bases, there was a span of 14 bases. The CDR3 runs to 16 residues. The CDR3 DNA is TGCGCCAGCAGCCAAGCCCGACCAGGGCAGAACTATGGCTACACCTTC. It is translated as CASSQARPGQNYGYTF.

This clone was recorded at least ten times. This chain connects TRBV30 to TRBJ1-2; D not certain. V dropped 1 base and J dropped 5 bases, with 11 bases sitting between them. The CDR3 is 13 residues long. Germline CDR1 is GTSNPN and CDR2 is SVGIG (reference sequence). The DNA for the CDR3 is TGTGCCTGGAGTGCGATGGGAGGTTATGGCTACACCTTC. It specifies CAWSAMGGYGYTF.

There are many counts of this clone. The rearrangement joins TRBV7-2 to TRBJ1-2; D call uncertain. Germline assignment: CDR1 SGHTA and CDR2 FQGNSA. V lost 4 bases and J lost 3, with 12 bases in between. This CDR3 comprises 14 residues. The chain's CDR3 is CASSSPAAYYGYTF. The CDR3 DNA is TGTGCCAGCAGCTCGCCTGCGGCCTACTATGGCTACACCTTC.

This clone is categorized as medium-sized. V and J are TRBV6-1 and TRBJ1-5; 8 positions agree with TRBD1. Trimming removed 2 bases from V and 7 bases from J; junction bases left unmatched: 7. The CDR3 runs to 15 residues. Per the germline V gene, CDR1 is MNHNS and CDR2 is SASEGT. DNA of the CDR3: TGTGCCAGCAGTGAAATCGCAGGGGGCGGACAGCCCCAGCATTTT. Protein product: CASSEIAGGGQPQHF.

This clone was recorded many times. The V call is TRBV10-3, the J call TRBJ2-1, with 10 positions matching TRBD2. CDR1 is ENHRY and CDR2 is SYGVKD in the germline V gene. There are 17 residues in the CDR3. V lost 5 bases and J lost 7; bases outside the gene matches: 14. CDR3 amino acids: CAISSSGRGSGLNEQFF. CDR3 nucleotides: TGTGCCATCAGTTCCAGCGGGAGGGGTAGCGGCTTAAATGAGCAGTTCTTC.

This clone has at least ten counts. J is TRBJ1-4 and V is TRBV4-1; weak D call: TRBD1 (6 bases). Germline V CDR1 and CDR2: MGHRA, YSYEKL. Deletions cut 3 bases from V and 0 bases from J, with 11 bases between. The CDR3 loop spans 16 amino acids. The CDR3 here is CASSQLAGATNEKLFF. The DNA for the CDR3 is TGCGCCAGCAGCCAGTTGGCAGGGGCAACTAATGAAAAACTGTTTTTT.

This clone was recorded many times. V usage is TRBV5-1 and J usage is TRBJ2-3; D is possibly TRBD2 (5 bases). With 6 bases removed from V and 2 bases from J, the gap between germline ends came to 16 bases. Looked up from germline, CDR1 is SGHRS and CDR2 is YFSETQ. The CDR3 loop spans 15 amino acids. CDR3 coding DNA: TGCGCCAGCACGAAGAACGGGGAGTCCACAGATACGCAGTATTTT. It codes for CASTKNGESTDTQYF.

There are many counts of this clone. Here the CDR3 reads CASSIARTGPSANYGYTF. CDR3 sequence (DNA): TGTGCCAGTAGTATAGCCAGGACCGGACCTAGCGCTAACTATGGCTACACCTTC. V gene TRBV19 combines with J gene TRBJ1-2; D not resolved. Per the germline V gene, CDR1 is LNHDA and CDR2 is SQIVND (reference sequence). With 1 base removed from V and 0 bases from J, the gap between germline ends came to 18 bases. The CDR3 is 18 amino acids.

This clone was detected many times. The chain uses TRBV7-3 and TRBJ2-7, with D perhaps matching TRBD2 (5 bases). Germline V CDR1 and CDR2: SGHTA, FQGTGA. The length of the CDR3 is 14 residues. V lost 2 bases to trimming and J lost 2 bases, with 10 bases between them. The chain's CDR3 is CASSLSAGTYEQYF. In nucleotides, the CDR3 is TGTGCCAGCAGCTTATCGGCGGGTACCTACGAGCAGTACTTC.

Ten or more counts support this clone. Other DNA sequences in the same sample also yield this CDR3. The chain employs TRBV9 and TRBJ2-1, with 7 bases aligning to TRBD2. The CDR3 totals 17 residues. The J segment lost 0 bases and the V segment lost 0 bases, leaving 6 bases of the junction unmatched. CDR1 and CDR2 (germline): SGDLS, YYNGEE. CDR3 residues: CASSVGVAGSSYNEQFF. CDR3 DNA sequence: TGTGCCAGCAGCGTAGGGGTAGCGGGTAGCTCCTACAATGAGCAGTTCTTC.

This clone was picked up many times. The chain joins TRBV5-1 to TRBJ2-2; D is unresolved. Germline lookup yields CDR1 SGHRS and CDR2 YFSETQ. The germline V and J ends were trimmed by 1 base and 0 bases, with 7 bases remaining between them. The CDR3 has 15 residues. The CDR3, as DNA: TGCGCCAGCAGCTTGTTGGCGGCGAACACCGGGGAGCTGTTTTTT. Translation gives CASSLLAANTGELFF.

This clone was seen repeatedly, ten times or more. The chain is built from TRBV6-1 and TRBJ2-3, with a weak D call TRBD2 (7 bases). Germline V gene data show CDR1 as MNHNS and CDR2 as SASEGT. The CDR3 sequence is 16 residues long. V lost 3 bases and J 5 bases, leaving 18 bases between the germline ends. The CDR3 nucleotides read TGTGCCAGCAGTGAGTTGCGGGGGCGCCGGGGAGATACGCAGTATTTT. Its protein product is CASSELRGRRGDTQYF.

The table lists this clone with many counts. V usage is TRBV18 and J usage is TRBJ1-2; no definite D call. This CDR3 is built from 13 residues. Deletions cut 5 bases from V and 4 bases from J, with 11 bases between. Per germline, CDR1 KGHSH and CDR2 LQKENI. In nucleotides, the CDR3 is TGTGCCAGCTCAACCGACGGGAGCTATGGCTACACCTTC. It specifies CASSTDGSYGYTF.

This clone was seen ten or more times. CDR3: CASSPRTDTSQRYTF. The CDR3 nucleotides read TGTGCCAGCAGCCCGCGTACGGACACCTCACAACGGTACACCTTC. This rearrangement joins TRBV5-4 to TRBJ1-2, with TRBD1 as a possible D gene (5 bases). The CDR3 contains 15 residues. CDR1 is SGHNT and CDR2 is YYREEE in the germline V gene (reference sequence). Trimming took 4 bases from V and 11 from J, leaving 24 bases between them.

This clone was observed at least ten times. This chain connects TRBV19 to TRBJ2-7; D is possibly TRBD2 (7 bases). CDR3 length equals 15 residues. Trimming shortened V by 4 bases and J by 5 bases, and 18 bases separated the two germline ends. Germline values: CDR1 LNHDA, CDR2 SQIVND (reference sequence). CDR3 nucleotides: TGTGCCAGTAGTACCCCCGGGGGGCGCGGCGACGAGCAGTACTTC. Protein sequence: CASSTPGGRGDEQYF.

This clone was counted many times. This chain joins TRBV18 and TRBJ2-2; weak D call: TRBD1 (5 bases). V lost 3 bases and J 4 bases, leaving 9 bases between the germline ends. The CDR3 spans 14 residues. Germline V lookup: CDR1 KGHSH, CDR2 LQKENI. This chain's CDR3 is CASSPKRGTGELFF. The CDR3 DNA is TGTGCCAGCTCACCTAAAAGGGGCACCGGGGAGCTGTTTTTT.

This clone occurred many times. CDR3 sequence: CASSVTGEQYF. CDR3 sequence (DNA): TGTGCCAGCAGCGTCACAGGCGAGCAGTACTTC. The J gene is TRBJ2-7, the V gene TRBV7-2, with D possibly matching TRBD1 (5 bases). This CDR3 is built from 11 residues. From germline, CDR1 is SGHTA and CDR2 FQGNSA. V was clipped by 5 bases and J by 6 bases, with 8 bases between them.

This clone appeared many times. This rearrangement joins TRBV2 to TRBJ2-1; D is perhaps TRBD1 (6 bases). V dropped 6 bases and J dropped 7 bases, with 19 bases sitting between them. The germline V gene has CDR1 SNHLY and CDR2 FYNNEI. The CDR3 consists of 15 residues. CDR3 in amino acids: CASSGQSPFKNEQFF. The CDR3 nucleotides are TGTGCCAGCAGCGGACAGAGCCCCTTCAAGAATGAGCAGTTCTTC.

This clone is medium-sized within its sample. This chain links TRBV5-1 with TRBJ2-1, with TRBD2 matching over 9 bases. The ends lost 4 bases at V and 9 bases at J; junction bases unmatched: 8. In germline, CDR1 is SGHRS, CDR2 YFSETQ. The CDR3 length is 14 residues. This CDR3 reads CASSLDTSGLEQFF. The CDR3 DNA reads TGCGCCAGCAGCCTCGATACTAGCGGGCTTGAGCAGTTCTTC. Using reference TRBV5-1 and TRBJ2-1 for the parts outside the CDR3, the full variable domain is KAGVTQTPRYLIKTRGQQVTLSCSPISGHRSVSWYQQTPGQGLQFLFEYFSETQRNKGNFPGRFSGRQFSNSRSEMNVSTLELGDSALYLCASSLDTSGLEQFFGPGTRLTVL.

The V gene is TRBV9, the J gene TRBJ2-1, with TRBD2 matching over 10 bases. The germline CDR1 and CDR2 sequences are SGDLS and YYNGEE. Trimming at V came to 2 bases and at J to 8 bases, leaving 10 bases not matched to a gene. The CDR3 contains 16 residues. CDR3 bases: TGTGCCAGCAGCGTTGGGAGCGGGGGGGCCTCTTATGAGCAGTTCTTC. It yields the protein CASSVGSGGASYEQFF.

This clone was detected many times. This chain uses TRBV5-1 with TRBJ2-3; the D is unclear. CDR3 length: 12 residues. CDR1 is SGHRS and CDR2 is YFSETQ in the germline V gene. Between the trimmed V and J ends, which lost 4 bases and 5 bases, there was a span of 8 bases. CDR3 amino acids: CASSNVLDTQYF. DNA of the CDR3: TGCGCCAGCAGCAATGTATTAGATACGCAGTATTTT.

This clone was picked up many times. The chain carries TRBV5-8 and TRBJ2-1; maybe TRBD2 (6 bases). The germline V and J ends were trimmed by 4 bases and 4 bases, with 15 bases remaining between them. CDR1 is SGHTS and CDR2 is YDEGEE in the germline V gene. This CDR3 comprises 15 residues. CDR3 residues: CASSGGVADYNEQFF. CDR3 coding DNA: TGTGCCAGCAGCGGTGGGGTAGCGGATTACAATGAGCAGTTCTTC.

This clone was counted a few times. It may be a read error: a sequence one base away is much more abundant. This chain connects TRBV4-2 to TRBJ2-3; 8 nucleotides match TRBD2. Germline V gene sequence: CDR1 LGHNA, CDR2 YNFKEQ. The CDR3 has 13 amino acids. V shed 2 bases and J 10 bases; nucleotides not matched to a gene: 5. CDR3 in DNA: TGTGCCAGCAGCCAATCGACTAGCGAGTCGCAGTATTTT. Its translation is CASSQSTSESQYF.

In its sample, this clone was seen many times. The V call is TRBV15, the J call TRBJ2-3; D is unresolved. There are 13 residues in the CDR3. CDR1 and CDR2 from the germline V gene are LNHNV and YYDKDF (reference sequence). The ends were cut back, 3 bases at V and 7 bases at J, with 11 bases in the middle. CDR3 amino acids: CATSSGLVNTQYF. DNA of the CDR3: TGTGCCACCAGCAGCGGTCTGGTAAATACGCAGTATTTT.

CDR3 region: CASSRDRASSYEQYF. DNA for the CDR3: TGTGCCAGCAGCCGGGACAGGGCTTCATCCTACGAGCAGTACTTC. This rearrangement joins TRBV14 to TRBJ2-5; TRBD1 aligns across 9 bases. The DNA end is more similar to TRBJ2-7, so the J call may be wrong. Per germline, CDR1 SGHDN and CDR2 FVKESK. There are 15 residues in the CDR3.

This clone was found a few times. The V call is TRBV11-2, the J call TRBJ2-7, with D possibly matching TRBD2 (5 bases). Germline assignment: CDR1 SGHAT and CDR2 FQNNGV. V was trimmed by 4 bases and J by 2 bases, leaving 9 bases between them. This CDR3 contains 13 residues. Written as DNA, the CDR3 is TGTGCCAGCAGCTCCGCCGGGACCTACGAGCAGTACTTC. It translates to CASSSAGTYEQYF.

By sample fraction, this clone is medium-sized. This chain links TRBV19 with TRBJ1-5, with TRBD1 matching over 9 bases. The J segment lost 2 bases and the V segment lost 4 bases, leaving 0 bases of the junction unmatched. CDR1 is LNHDA and CDR2 is SQIVND in the germline V gene (reference sequence). This CDR3 is built from 14 residues. The CDR3 DNA follows: TGTGCCAGTAGTAGGACAGGGGGCAATCAGCCCCAGCATTTT. Translation gives CASSRTGGNQPQHF.